Below are 5 T cell receptor beta chains sequenced from a single sample in a study of control samples from healthy donors and cancer patients. Here immunoSEQ multiplex PCR was the method, and the copy in TCRdb shows in-frame clones only, minus some. Among 95,000 to 150,000 clones listed, approximately 90% were seen once. Sequenced: blood. Every receptor here comes from a woman aged 18-30 years in good health.

This rearrangement joins TRBV4-3 to TRBJ1-2, with D possibly matching TRBD1 (5 bases). The V end was cut by 0 bases, the J end by 8 bases, with 16 bases between. Germline V gene lookup returns CDR1 LGHNA and CDR2 YSLEER. This CDR3 contains 15 residues. The CDR3 reads CASSQDGEGLGGYTF. For the CDR3, the DNA is TGCGCCAGCAGCCAAGATGGGGAGGGGCTAGGCGGCTACACCTTC.

This clone occurred a few times. Here the CDR3 DNA reads TGCGCCAGCAACAGAGACAGTTTCTCCTACGAGCAGTACTTC. Translated: CASNRDSFSYEQYF. This chain uses TRBV5-1 with TRBJ2-7, with D maybe TRBD1 (5 bases). This CDR3 comprises 14 residues. Trimming shortened V by 6 bases and J by 0 bases, and 13 bases separated the two germline ends. Per germline, CDR1 SGHRS and CDR2 YFSETQ.

The chain is built from TRBV7-2 and TRBJ2-3; 7 nucleotides align to TRBD2. The CDR3 spans 19 residues. J lost 0 bases, V lost 9 bases, and 21 bases had no gene match. CDR1 and CDR2 (germline): SGHTA, FQGNSA. DNA of the CDR3: TGTGCCAGTGCGGGAGTCGTGGAGCCTTGGGGGTCTAGCACAGATACGCAGTATTTT. This encodes CASAGVVEPWGSSTDTQYF. The full variable domain, with the rest looked up from reference TRBV7-2 and TRBJ2-3, is GAGVSQSPSNKVTEKGKDVELRCDPISGHTALYWYRQSLGQGLEFLIYFQGNSAPDKSGLPSDRFSAERTGGSVSTLTIQRTQQEDSAVYLCASAGVVEPWGSSTDTQYFGPGTRLTVL.

The CDR3 sequence: CASRSPSGKSDTQYF. The CDR3 DNA is TGTGCCAGCAGGTCGCCTAGCGGGAAGTCAGATACGCAGTATTTT. This rearrangement joins TRBV2 to TRBJ2-3; 9 nucleotides line up with TRBD2. Per the germline V gene, CDR1 is SNHLY and CDR2 is FYNNEI. Trimming cost V 6 bases and J 4 bases; bases outside gene matches: 8. This CDR3 has 15 residues.

J is TRBJ2-7 and V is TRBV4-3; 10 bases are shared with TRBD1. Losses at the gene ends were 3 bases for V and 3 bases for J; bases not matched to a gene: 5. This CDR3 has 15 amino acids. Per germline, CDR1 LGHNA and CDR2 YSLEER. For the CDR3, the DNA is TGCGCCAGCAGCCAGTCGGACAGGGGGGACTACGAGCAGTACTTC. This codes for CASSQSDRGDYEQYF.